The clone carrying this TCR beta chain was detected only a few times. This record belongs to a study of blood T cells in healthy people across ages. The CDR3 has 12 residues. CDR1 is SQVTM, CDR2 ANQGSEA, per germline. The V gene lost 2 bases and the J gene lost 6 bases, with 8 bases spanning the gap. A J-beta primer mix and a sample-barcoded 5' primer were used in a second PCR of about 7 to 12 cycles. MiXCR, run by TCRdb on the 5' RACE reads, gives a single entry per CDR3 protein. This table holds around 2 million distinct CDR3 sequences, around 40% found once. Sequenced sample: blood. This clonotype originated in a human donor in good health. The V call is TRBV29-1, the J call TRBJ2-1; D unclear. The CDR3 reads CSVEFGSNEQFF. In nucleotides, the CDR3 is TGCAGCGTTGAATTTGGCAGCAATGAGCAGTTCTTC.